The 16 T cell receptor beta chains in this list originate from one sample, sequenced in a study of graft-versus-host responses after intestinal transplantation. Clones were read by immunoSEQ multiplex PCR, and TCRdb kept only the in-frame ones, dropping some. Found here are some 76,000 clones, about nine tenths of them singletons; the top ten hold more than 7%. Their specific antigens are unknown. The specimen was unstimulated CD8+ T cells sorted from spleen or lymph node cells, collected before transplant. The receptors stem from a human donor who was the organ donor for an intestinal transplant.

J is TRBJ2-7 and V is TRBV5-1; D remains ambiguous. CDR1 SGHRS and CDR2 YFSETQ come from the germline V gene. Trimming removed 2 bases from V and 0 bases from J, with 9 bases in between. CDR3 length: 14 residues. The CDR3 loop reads CASSFGPVSYEQYF. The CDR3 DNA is TGCGCCAGCAGCTTCGGACCGGTCTCCTACGAGCAGTACTTC.

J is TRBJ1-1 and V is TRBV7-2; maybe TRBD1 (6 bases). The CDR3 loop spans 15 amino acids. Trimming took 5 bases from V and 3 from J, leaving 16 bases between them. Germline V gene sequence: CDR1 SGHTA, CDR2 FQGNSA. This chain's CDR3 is CASSLLTGLDTEAFF. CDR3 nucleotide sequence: TGTGCCAGCAGCCTACTTACAGGGTTGGACACTGAAGCTTTCTTT.

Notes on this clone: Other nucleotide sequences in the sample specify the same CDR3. CDR3 in DNA: TGTGCCAGCAGTTTGTCCGCCTCCTACGAGCAGTACTTC. This encodes CASSLSASYEQYF. The chain is built from TRBV27 and TRBJ2-7; no firm D call. The CDR3 is 13 amino acids. CDR1 and CDR2 from the germline V gene are MNHEY and SMNVEV (reference sequence). V was clipped by 3 bases and J by 0 bases, with 6 bases between them.

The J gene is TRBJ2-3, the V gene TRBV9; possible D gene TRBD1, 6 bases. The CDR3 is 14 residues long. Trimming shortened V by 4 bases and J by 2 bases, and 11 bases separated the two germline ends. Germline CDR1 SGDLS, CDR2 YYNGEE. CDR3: CASSPGASTDTQYF. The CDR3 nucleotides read TGTGCCAGCAGCCCAGGGGCATCCACAGATACGCAGTATTTT. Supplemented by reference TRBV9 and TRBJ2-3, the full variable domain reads DSGVTQTPKHLITATGQRVTLRCSPRSGDLSVYWYQQSLDQGLQFLIQYYNGEERAKGNILERFSAQQFPDLHSELNLSSLELGDSALYFCASSPGASTDTQYFGPGTRLTVL.

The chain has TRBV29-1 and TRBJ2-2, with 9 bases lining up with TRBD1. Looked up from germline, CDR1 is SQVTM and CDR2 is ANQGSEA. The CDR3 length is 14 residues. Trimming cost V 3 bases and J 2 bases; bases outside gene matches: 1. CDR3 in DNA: TGCAGCGTTGAGGGACAGGGTAACACCGGGGAGCTGTTTTTT. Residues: CSVEGQGNTGELFF.

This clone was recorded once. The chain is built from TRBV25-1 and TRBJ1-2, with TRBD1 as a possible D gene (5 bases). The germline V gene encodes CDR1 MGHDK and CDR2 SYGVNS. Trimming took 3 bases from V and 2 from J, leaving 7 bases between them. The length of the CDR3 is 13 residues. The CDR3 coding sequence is TGTGCCAGCAGTGAGGGGGGAAACTATGGCTACACCTTC. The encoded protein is CASSEGGNYGYTF.

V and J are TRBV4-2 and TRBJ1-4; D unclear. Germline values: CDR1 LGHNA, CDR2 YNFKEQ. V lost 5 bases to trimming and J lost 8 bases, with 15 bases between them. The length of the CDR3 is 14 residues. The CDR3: CASSDNPDGEKLFF. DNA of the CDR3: TGTGCCAGCAGCGACAACCCCGACGGAGAAAAACTGTTTTTT.

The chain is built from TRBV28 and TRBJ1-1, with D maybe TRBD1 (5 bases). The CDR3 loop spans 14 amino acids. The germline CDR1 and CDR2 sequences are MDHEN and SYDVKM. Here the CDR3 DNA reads TGTGTCAGAGCAGGGTCGGACGACGTCACTGAAGCTTTCTTT. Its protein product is CVRAGSDDVTEAFF.

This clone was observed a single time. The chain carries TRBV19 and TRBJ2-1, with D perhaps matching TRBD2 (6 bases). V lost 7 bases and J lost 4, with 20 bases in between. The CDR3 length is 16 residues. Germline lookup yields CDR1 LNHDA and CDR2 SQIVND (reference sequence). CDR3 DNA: TGTGCCAGTACTCAGATTACAGGACTACCATACAATGAGCAGTTCTTC. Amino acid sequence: CASTQITGLPYNEQFF.

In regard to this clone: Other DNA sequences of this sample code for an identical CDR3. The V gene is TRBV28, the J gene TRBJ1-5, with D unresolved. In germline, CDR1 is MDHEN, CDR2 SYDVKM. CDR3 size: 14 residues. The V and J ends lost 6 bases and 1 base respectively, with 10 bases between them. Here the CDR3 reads CASSVRGSNQPQHF. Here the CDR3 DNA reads TGTGCCAGCAGCGTCCGAGGGAGCAATCAGCCCCAGCATTTT. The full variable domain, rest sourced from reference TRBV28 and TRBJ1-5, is DVKVTQSSRYLVKRTGEKVFLECVQDMDHENMFWYRQDPGLGLRLIYFSYDVKMKEKGDIPEGYSVSREKKERFSLILESASTNQTSMYLCASSVRGSNQPQHFGDGTRLSIL.

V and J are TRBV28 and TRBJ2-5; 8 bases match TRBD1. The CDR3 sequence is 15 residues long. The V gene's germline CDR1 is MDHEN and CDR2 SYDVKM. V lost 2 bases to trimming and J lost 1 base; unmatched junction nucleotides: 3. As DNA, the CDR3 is TGTGCCAGCAGTTTAGGGGACAGGCGCCAAGAGACCCAGTACTTC. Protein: CASSLGDRRQETQYF.

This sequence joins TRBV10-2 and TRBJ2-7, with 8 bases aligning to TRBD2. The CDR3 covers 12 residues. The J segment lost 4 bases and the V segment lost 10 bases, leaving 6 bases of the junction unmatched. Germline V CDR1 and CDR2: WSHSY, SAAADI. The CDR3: CATTPGGYEQYF. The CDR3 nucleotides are TGCGCCACCACCCCGGGGGGGTACGAGCAGTACTTC.

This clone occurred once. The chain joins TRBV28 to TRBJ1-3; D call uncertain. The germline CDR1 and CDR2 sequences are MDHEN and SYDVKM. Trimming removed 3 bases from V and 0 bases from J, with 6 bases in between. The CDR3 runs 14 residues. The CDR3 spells CASSLSASGNTIYF. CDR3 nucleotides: TGTGCCAGCAGTTTGTCAGCCTCTGGAAACACCATATATTTT.

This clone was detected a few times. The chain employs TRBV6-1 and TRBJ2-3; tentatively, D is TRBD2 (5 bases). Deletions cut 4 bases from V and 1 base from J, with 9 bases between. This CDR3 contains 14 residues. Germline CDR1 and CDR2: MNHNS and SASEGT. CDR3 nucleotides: TGTGCCAGCAGTGGAGGAGGAGGCACAGATACGCAGTATTTT. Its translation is CASSGGGGTDTQYF.

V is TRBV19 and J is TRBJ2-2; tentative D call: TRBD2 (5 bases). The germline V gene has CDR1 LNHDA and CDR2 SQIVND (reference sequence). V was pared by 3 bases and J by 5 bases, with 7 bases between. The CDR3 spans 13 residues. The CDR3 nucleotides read TGTGCCAGTAGTATCCGGACTACCGGGGAGCTGTTTTTT. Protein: CASSIRTTGELFF.

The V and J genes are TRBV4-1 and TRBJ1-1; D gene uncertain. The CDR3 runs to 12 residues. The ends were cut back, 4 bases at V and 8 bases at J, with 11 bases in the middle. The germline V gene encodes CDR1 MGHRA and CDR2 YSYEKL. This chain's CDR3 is CASSLGRSEAFF. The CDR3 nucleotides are TGCGCCAGCAGCCTCGGACGGAGCGAAGCTTTCTTT.